This T cell receptor beta chain was sequenced for a study of PD-L1 blockade in urothelial cancer. Looking at the study overall: Males with urothelial cancer arising in the bladder constituted most of the roughly 30 patients. Blood analysis was done at 3 weeks (second dose) and 6 weeks after treatment began. Whole-study results and caveats: Tumor-associated clones in blood expanded more at 3 weeks in durable-benefit patients.

Time point noted: peripheral blood 6 weeks after treatment start. This CDR3 has 16 amino acids. The germline V gene has CDR1 SGHTA and CDR2 FQGTGA. V lost 4 bases and J 1 base, leaving 13 bases between the germline ends. The method was immunoSEQ multiplex PCR; TCRdb's version includes in-frame clones alone and lacks a portion of them. The table includes about 40,000 clones, more than 80% detected once. With regard to this clone: Antigen specificity is unknown.

The chain has TRBV7-3 and TRBJ2-2, with D maybe TRBD2 (6 bases). Specimen: PBMCs, collected around atezolizumab (anti-PD-L1) treatment. The receptor was derived from a middle-aged man with urothelial cancer. The CDR3 here is CASSSAGIRNTGELFF. CDR3 coding DNA: TGTGCCAGCAGCTCAGCGGGCATACGGAACACCGGGGAGCTGTTTTTT.